The text below deals with one TCR beta chain. The germline V gene has CDR1 KGHSH and CDR2 LQKENI. This CDR3 has 14 residues. V was pared by 1 base and J by 0 bases, with 7 bases between. This entry comes from a study of blood T cell repertoires in COVID-19. Study as a whole: Donors in the United States, Italy and Spain gave samples during acute or convalescent COVID-19. Nucleic acid was either cDNA or gDNA, and it came from T cells, B-cell-depleted T cells, or PBMCs.

Methods used by the authors: Reference gene primer amplification gave nucleated cell count estimates. The method was immunoSEQ multiplex PCR; TCRdb's version includes in-frame clones alone and lacks a portion of them. Clone size and V and J calls were adopted from that table, with D and trimming inferred from the DNA. The sample carries about 250,000 clones, 80% to 90% recorded once. The V call is TRBV18, the J call TRBJ2-7; no clear D. The clonotype comes from a woman between 25 and 40 years old with active or convalescent COVID-19. Sequencing used peripheral blood. For the CDR3, the DNA is TGTGCCAGCTCACCACTCGGGTCCTCCTACGAGCAGTACTTC. It specifies CASSPLGSSYEQYF. Complete variable domain (other parts from reference TRBV18 and TRBJ2-7): NAGVMQNPRHLVRRRGQEARLRCSPMKGHSHVYWYRQLPEEGLKFMVYLQKENIIDESGMPKERFSAEFPKEGPSILRIQQVVRGDSAAYFCASSPLGSSYEQYFGPGTRLTVT.